These 23 T cell receptor beta chains share one sample of origin, sequenced in a study of identical twins. MiXCR was run by TCRdb on the 5' RACE reads, yielding one entry per CDR3 protein. The table has roughly 690,000 distinct CDR3 sequences, 5.5% to 6.5% seen once; the top ten hold 1.5% to 2%. Sequencing was performed on naive T cells sorted from blood. These receptors came from a man in his late teens or twenties in good health.

This clonotype was detected many times. The J gene is TRBJ2-3, the V gene TRBV24-1; 12 positions match TRBD2. The trim removed 3 bases at V and 5 bases at J, leaving 8 bases unmatched. CDR1 is KGHDR, CDR2 SFDVKD, per germline. The CDR3 has 17 residues. The CDR3 DNA follows: TGTGCCACCAGTGATCTCCAGACTAGCGGGAGTTTAGATACGCAGTATTTT. Protein sequence: CATSDLQTSGSLDTQYF.

This clonotype was recorded many times. This rearrangement joins TRBV10-3 to TRBJ2-7; D is uncertain. V was pared by 7 bases and J by 3 bases, with 7 bases between. The CDR3 loop spans 11 amino acids. Germline CDR1 is ENHRY and CDR2 is SYGVKD. The CDR3 DNA follows: TGTGCCATCAAGGGCGTCTACGAGCAGTACTTC. Residues: CAIKGVYEQYF.

At least ten counts were recorded for this clonotype. The chain carries TRBV12-3 or TRBV12-4 and TRBJ2-6, with 8 bases matching TRBD1. The length of the CDR3 is 17 residues. V lost 3 bases, J lost 0 bases, and 4 bases stayed unmatched. CDR3 region: CASSFVGQASGANVLTF. CDR3 DNA sequence: TGTGCCAGCAGTTTCGTGGGACAGGCCTCTGGGGCCAACGTCCTGACTTTC.

This clonotype has ten or more counts. V and J are TRBV12-3 or TRBV12-4 and TRBJ2-1; D is unclear. CDR3 length: 13 residues. The V gene lost 8 bases and the J gene lost 6 bases, with 14 bases spanning the gap. This CDR3 reads CASWLKGFNEQFF. The CDR3 DNA follows: TGTGCCAGCTGGTTAAAGGGATTCAATGAGCAGTTCTTC.

This clonotype was seen repeatedly, ten times or more. The V call is TRBV28, the J call TRBJ1-3; D is perhaps TRBD1 (6 bases). Germline lookup yields CDR1 MDHEN and CDR2 SYDVKM. V lost 3 bases and J lost 2, with 8 bases in between. The CDR3 contains 14 residues. The CDR3 coding sequence is TGTGCCAGCAGTTTGAAGGGGGCTGGAAACACCATATATTTT. This translates into CASSLKGAGNTIYF.

This clonotype was counted only a few times. The chain uses TRBV27 and TRBJ2-2; 10 nucleotides match TRBD2. The CDR3 runs 15 residues. The germline V gene encodes CDR1 MNHEY and CDR2 SMNVEV (reference sequence). With 3 bases clipped from V and 3 bases from J, the junction kept 1 base outside the gene matches. CDR3 in amino acids: CASSFGTSDTGELFF. The CDR3 DNA is TGTGCCAGCAGTTTTGGGACTAGCGACACCGGGGAGCTGTTTTTT.

This clonotype was seen at least ten times. The J gene is TRBJ2-7, the V gene TRBV6-1, with TRBD1 matching 10 bases. Looked up from germline, CDR1 is MNHNS and CDR2 is SASEGT. V gave up 6 bases and J gave up 2 bases; unmatched junction bases: 7. CDR3 size: 15 residues. The CDR3 DNA sequence: TGTGCCAGCAGGACGTGGGGACAGGGGACCTACGAGCAGTACTTC. Its translation is CASRTWGQGTYEQYF.

The chain recombines TRBV19 with TRBJ1-5; maybe TRBD1 (5 bases). This CDR3 is 11 amino acids long. Germline V gene data show CDR1 as LNHDA and CDR2 as SQIVND (reference sequence). Trimming pared 7 bases from V and 11 bases from J, leaving 12 bases between. Here the CDR3 reads CASMGPSAQHF. The CDR3 DNA follows: TGTGCCAGTATGGGACCTTCAGCCCAGCATTTT.

In its sample, this clonotype was seen many times. The V gene is TRBV5-1, the J gene TRBJ1-1; D unresolved. V was clipped by 6 bases and J by 0 bases, with 9 bases between them. This CDR3 has 13 amino acids. Germline V lookup: CDR1 SGHRS, CDR2 YFSETQ. CDR3 in DNA: TGCGCCAGCACGCCGGGCTTGAACACTGAAGCTTTCTTT. Translated, it gives CASTPGLNTEAFF.

This rearrangement joins TRBV18 to TRBJ2-2; D call uncertain. Germline V gene data show CDR1 as KGHSH and CDR2 as LQKENI. This CDR3 is built from 15 residues. The germline V and J ends were trimmed by 6 bases and 1 base, with 12 bases remaining between them. CDR3 in amino acids: CASSLKGKNTGELFF. CDR3 DNA sequence: TGTGCCAGCTCCCTCAAGGGCAAGAACACCGGGGAGCTGTTTTTT.

This clonotype came up a few times. This sequence joins TRBV2 and TRBJ1-1; D not certain. The V gene lost 6 bases and the J gene lost 11 bases, with 16 bases spanning the gap. Germline V lookup: CDR1 SNHLY, CDR2 FYNNEI. This CDR3 is 12 amino acids long. The CDR3 sequence: CASRPLGPLAFF. The CDR3 nucleotides read TGTGCCAGCAGGCCGCTTGGGCCGCTTGCTTTCTTT.

This clonotype was recorded at least ten times. The CDR3 loop reads CASSYAGTSVLREQYV. In DNA form, the CDR3 reads TGTGCCAGCAGCTACGCCGGGACTAGCGTTTTACGGGAGCAGTACGTC. The V call is TRBV5-6, the J call TRBJ2-7; 10 positions match TRBD2. Germline-derived CDR1 and CDR2 are SGHDT and YYEEEE. The CDR3 loop spans 16 amino acids. J was trimmed by 7 bases and V by 3 bases; bases with no gene match: 13.

This clonotype was seen a few times. The CDR3 here is CASSLAAEPQHF. DNA for the CDR3: TGTGCCAGCAGCTTAGCGGCGGAGCCCCAGCATTTT. The V gene is TRBV7-9, the J gene TRBJ1-5; D unclear. The CDR3 has 12 residues. V lost 0 bases and J 8 bases, leaving 5 bases between the germline ends. From germline, CDR1 is SEHNR and CDR2 FQNEAQ (reference sequence).

The chain couples TRBV12-3 or TRBV12-4 to TRBJ1-5, with D possibly being TRBD1 (5 bases). The germline V and J ends were trimmed by 4 bases and 2 bases, with 12 bases remaining between them. The length of the CDR3 is 15 residues. CDR3 sequence: CASSSTATGNQPQHF. The CDR3 DNA is TGTGCCAGCAGTTCGACAGCCACCGGCAATCAGCCCCAGCATTTT.

This clonotype was recorded a few times. The V gene is TRBV6-1, the J gene TRBJ2-5; 8 nucleotides match TRBD1. The germline V gene has CDR1 MNHNS and CDR2 SASEGT. This CDR3 is 15 amino acids long. The junction had 5 bases not matched to a gene; V was cut back by 4 bases and J by 1 base. CDR3 protein: CASSADRATQETQYF. CDR3 nucleotides: TGTGCCAGCAGTGCGGACAGGGCTACCCAAGAGACCCAGTACTTC.

This clonotype has ten or more counts. This chain uses TRBV28 with TRBJ2-3; 11 nucleotides agree with TRBD2. Unmatched junction bases numbered 4, after V lost 2 bases and J lost 3 bases. CDR3 size: 16 residues. Per the germline V gene, CDR1 is MDHEN and CDR2 is SYDVKM. CDR3 sequence: CASSLMGLAATDTQYF. In nucleotides, the CDR3 is TGTGCCAGCAGTTTAATGGGACTAGCGGCGACAGATACGCAGTATTTT. Full variable domain (outside the CDR3, taken from reference TRBV28 and TRBJ2-3): DVKVTQSSRYLVKRTGEKVFLECVQDMDHENMFWYRQDPGLGLRLIYFSYDVKMKEKGDIPEGYSVSREKKERFSLILESASTNQTSMYLCASSLMGLAATDTQYFGPGTRLTVL.

This clonotype turned up a few times. The CDR3 spells CASRGTSGSSDTQYF. CDR3 in DNA: TGTGCCAGCAGGGGGACTAGCGGGAGCTCAGATACGCAGTATTTT. J is TRBJ2-3 and V is TRBV28, with 14 bases lining up with TRBD2. Germline CDR1 reads MDHEN; CDR2 reads SYDVKM. This CDR3 is 15 amino acids long. J was trimmed by 4 bases and V by 6 bases; bases with no gene match: 3. Looking up the rest from reference TRBV28 and TRBJ2-3 gives the full variable domain: DVKVTQSSRYLVKRTGEKVFLECVQDMDHENMFWYRQDPGLGLRLIYFSYDVKMKEKGDIPEGYSVSREKKERFSLILESASTNQTSMYLCASRGTSGSSDTQYFGPGTRLTVL.

Many counts were recorded for this clonotype. The chain links TRBV12-3 or TRBV12-4 to TRBJ2-1; 7 bases fit TRBD2. This CDR3 region has 12 residues. The J segment lost 16 bases and the V segment lost 10 bases, leaving 16 bases of the junction unmatched. The CDR3 spells CATNAGSGMLFF. CDR3 in DNA: TGTGCCACCAACGCGGGCAGCGGGATGCTTTTCTTC.

This clonotype was recorded many times. This chain connects TRBV20-1 to TRBJ2-7; 14 bases map to TRBD2. The CDR3 is made up of 15 amino acids. The trim removed 3 bases at V and 4 bases at J, leaving 5 bases unmatched. Germline-derived CDR1 and CDR2 are DFQATT and SNEGSKA (reference sequence). The CDR3 DNA reads TGCAGTGCTAGTCCGACTAGCGGGAGGGTTTACGAGCAGTACTTC. Its translation: CSASPTSGRVYEQYF.

In its sample, this clonotype was seen many times. J is TRBJ1-1 and V is TRBV12-3 or TRBV12-4; 8 bases are a match to TRBD1. With 3 bases clipped from V and 0 bases from J, the junction kept 3 bases outside the gene matches. The CDR3 totals 15 residues. CDR3 coding DNA: TGTGCCAGCAGTTTCCAGACAGGGGTGAACACTGAAGCTTTCTTT. This sequence encodes CASSFQTGVNTEAFF.

This clonotype was found a few times. The rearrangement links TRBV30 to TRBJ2-2, with 9 bases matching TRBD2. CDR1 and CDR2 (germline): GTSNPN, SVGIG (reference sequence). Germline trimming cut 0 bases from V and 9 bases from J; bases unmatched to any gene: 8. CDR3 length equals 15 residues. The DNA for the CDR3 is TGTGCCTGGAGTGTTAGCGGGAGCGTTTACCGGGAGCTGTTTTTT. This gives the protein CAWSVSGSVYRELFF.

This clonotype was seen at least ten times. J is TRBJ2-3 and V is TRBV10-2, with 10 positions matching TRBD2. CDR3 length equals 15 residues. Unmatched junction bases numbered 6, after V lost 3 bases and J lost 6 bases. The germline CDR1 and CDR2 sequences are WSHSY and SAAADI. The CDR3 loop is CASSDNLAGVDTQYF. CDR3 coding DNA: TGCGCCAGCAGTGATAACCTAGCGGGAGTGGATACGCAGTATTTT.

The sample holds a few counts of this clonotype. This chain links TRBV12-3 or TRBV12-4 with TRBJ2-7; the match to TRBD2 covers 8 bases. The CDR3 runs 13 residues. V dropped 4 bases and J dropped 6; count of bases not matched to a gene: 5. The CDR3 sequence is CASSYGTRGEQYF. The CDR3 bases are TGTGCCAGCAGTTATGGGACTAGGGGCGAGCAGTACTTC.